Below are 2 T cell receptor beta chains sequenced from a single sample in a study of T cells in women clearing cervical HPV infection. TCRdb keeps only in-frame clones here, not all; method: immunoSEQ multiplex PCR. The sample includes roughly 23,000 clones. Sample: blood buffy coat. These receptors were obtained from a woman aged 18 to 75 with a cervical HPV16 infection that either progressed to CIN3+ or cleared (not recorded which).

Turning to this clone: The CDR3 end is not reached by the read, which stops 3 residues before it; the germline J gene fills it in. The V and J genes are TRBV7-9 and TRBJ1-1; 8 positions match TRBD1. The CDR3 runs to 14 residues. The ends lost 3 bases at V and 1 base at J; junction bases unmatched: 1. The germline V gene encodes CDR1 SEHNR and CDR2 FQNEAQ (reference sequence). The CDR3 sequence: CASSFGQGNTEAFF. The sequenced part of the CDR3 DNA is TGTGCCAGCAGCTTCGGACAGGGGAACACTGAA.

A remark on this clone: The CDR3 goes on 3 residues after the read ends, and that part is filled in from the germline J gene. The rearrangement links TRBV30 to TRBJ1-1, with TRBD1 matching 7 bases. CDR3 size: 14 residues. Per germline, CDR1 GTSNPN and CDR2 SVGIG (reference sequence). J lost 5 bases, V lost 1 base, and 7 bases had no gene match. CDR3 sequence reads: CAWSGTGETTEAFF. Incomplete CDR3 DNA: TGTGCCTGGAGTGGAACAGGGGAGACGACTGAA.